This T cell receptor (beta chain) is drawn from a study of metastatic and nonmetastatic thyroid tumors. Study in general: From malignant and benign thyroid patients, repertoires in blood and in tumor or nodule tissue were compared.

Findings of the study overall: The reported finding was significantly higher TCR beta diversity in malignant thyroid tumors relative to benign nodules, in blood and tumor.

Thyroid surgery had not been preceded by any treatment in any patient. Notes on this clone: The antigen is undetermined.

Germline-derived CDR1 and CDR2 are GTSNPN and SVGIG (reference sequence). Trimming pared 0 bases from V and 14 bases from J, leaving 8 bases between. The CDR3 covers 11 residues. In the authors' methods: The study built a papillary thyroid cancer distant-metastasis classifier from CDR3 differences across clinicopathological groups. TCRdb re-called the PCR reads with MiXCR. In this record, the V and J calls reflect TCRdb's handling and not the investigators' own analysis. The table lists some 8,500 clones, about a third of them singletons. The clonotype was recovered from a female donor with papillary thyroid cancer or a benign thyroid nodule (not recorded which). Some clones in this sample may be carry-over from other donors' samples. This chain uses TRBV30 with TRBJ1-6; D is unclear. The sequenced sample was tumor tissue. CDR3 residues: CAWSVKWSLHF. The DNA for the CDR3 is TGTGCCTGGAGTGTAAAGTGGTCCCTCCACTTT.